This T cell receptor (beta chain) is from a study of tumor-infiltrating lymphocytes in primary liver carcinoma. Study-wide findings and caveats: Compared with tumor region pairs, tumor-adjacent and tumor-blood pairs overlapped less.

Synthesis of TCR beta cDNA was carried out from about 540 ng total RNA with a constant-region primer. Amplification in three nested multiplex PCR rounds with slightly modified ARM-PCR gave rise to TCR beta libraries. Researchers ran the first two PCR rounds for roughly 10 cycles each with TRBV1-TRBV30 forward primers and a C-beta reverse primer. TCRdb re-derived calls from the multiplex PCR reads in MiXCR, one entry per CDR3 protein. The table lists 60,000 or so distinct CDR3 sequences, less than 85% of them singletons. Germline CDR1 and CDR2: SGHAT and FQNNGV. The CDR3 sequence is 13 residues long. For each extraction, RNA and DNA were obtained together from around 20-30 mg of unsorted bulk tissue. Every patient had chronic HBV infection and was treatment-naive. Five discrete regions of every tumor underwent sampling. Of note for this clonotype: The antigen is not known.

The sequence came from a man aged 35-49 years with primary liver carcinoma and hepatitis B virus infection. V gene TRBV11-2 combines with J gene TRBJ2-1, with TRBD1 matching over 8 bases. The sample was liver tumor tissue from sampling region 2. The subset denotes: tumor region T2, inferior pole. This CDR3 reads CASGPNRGSEQFF. The CDR3 DNA reads as TGTGCTAGCGGCCCCAACAGGGGGAGTGAGCAGTTCTTC. Variable domain in full (rest from reference TRBV11-2 and TRBJ2-1): EAGVAQSPRYKIIEKRQSVAFWCNPISGHATLYWYQQILGQGPKLLIQFQNNGVVDDSQLPKDRFSAERLKGVDSTLKIQPAKLEDSAVYLCASGPNRGSEQFFGPGTRLTVL.